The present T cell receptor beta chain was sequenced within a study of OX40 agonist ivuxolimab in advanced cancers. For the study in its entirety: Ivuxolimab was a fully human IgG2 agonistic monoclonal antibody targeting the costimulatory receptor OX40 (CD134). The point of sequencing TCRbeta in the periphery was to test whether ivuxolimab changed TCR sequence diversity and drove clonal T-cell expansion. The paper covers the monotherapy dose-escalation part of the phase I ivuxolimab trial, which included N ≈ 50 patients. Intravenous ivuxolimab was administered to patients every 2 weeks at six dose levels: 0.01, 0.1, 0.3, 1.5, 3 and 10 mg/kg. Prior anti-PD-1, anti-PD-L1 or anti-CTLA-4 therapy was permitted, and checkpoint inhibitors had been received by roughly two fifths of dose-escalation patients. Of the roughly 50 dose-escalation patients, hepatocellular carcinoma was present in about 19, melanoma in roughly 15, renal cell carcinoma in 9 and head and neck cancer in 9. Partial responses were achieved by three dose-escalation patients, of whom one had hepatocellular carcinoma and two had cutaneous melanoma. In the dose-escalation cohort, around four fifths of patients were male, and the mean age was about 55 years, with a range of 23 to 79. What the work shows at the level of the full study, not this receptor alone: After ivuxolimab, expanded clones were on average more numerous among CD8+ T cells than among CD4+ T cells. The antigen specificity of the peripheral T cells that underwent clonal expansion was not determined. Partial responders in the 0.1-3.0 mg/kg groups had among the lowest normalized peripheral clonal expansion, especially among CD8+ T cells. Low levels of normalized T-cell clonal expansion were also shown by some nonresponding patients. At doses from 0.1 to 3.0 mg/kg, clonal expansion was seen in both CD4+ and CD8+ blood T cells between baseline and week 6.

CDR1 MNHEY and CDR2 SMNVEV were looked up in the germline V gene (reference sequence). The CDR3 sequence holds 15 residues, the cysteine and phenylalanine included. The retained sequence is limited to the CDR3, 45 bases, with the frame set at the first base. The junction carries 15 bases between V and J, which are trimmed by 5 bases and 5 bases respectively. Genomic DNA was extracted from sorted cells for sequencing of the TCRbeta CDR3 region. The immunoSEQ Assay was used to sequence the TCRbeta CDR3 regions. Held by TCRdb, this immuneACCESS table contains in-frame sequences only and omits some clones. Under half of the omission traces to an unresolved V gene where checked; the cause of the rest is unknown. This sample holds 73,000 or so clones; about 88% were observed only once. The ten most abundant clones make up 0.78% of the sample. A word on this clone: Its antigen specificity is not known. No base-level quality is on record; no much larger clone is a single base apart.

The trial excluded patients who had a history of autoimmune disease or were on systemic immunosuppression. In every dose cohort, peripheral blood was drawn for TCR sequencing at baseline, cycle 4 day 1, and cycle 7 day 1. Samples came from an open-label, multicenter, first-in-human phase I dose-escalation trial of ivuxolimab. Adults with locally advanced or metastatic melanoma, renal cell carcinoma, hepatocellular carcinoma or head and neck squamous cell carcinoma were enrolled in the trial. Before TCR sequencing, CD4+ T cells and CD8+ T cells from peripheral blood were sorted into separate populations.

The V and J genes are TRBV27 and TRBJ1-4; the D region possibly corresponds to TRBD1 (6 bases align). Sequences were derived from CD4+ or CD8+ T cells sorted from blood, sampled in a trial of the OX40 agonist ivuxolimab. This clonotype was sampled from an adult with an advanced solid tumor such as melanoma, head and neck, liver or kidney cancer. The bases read TGTGCCAGCAGTCCCCAGGGGAGGCAGAATGAAAAACTGTTTTTT. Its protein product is CASSPQGRQNEKLFF.